The 2 T cell receptor beta chains in this list originate from one sample, sequenced in a study of monozygotic twins with inflammatory bowel disease. Using the 5' RACE reads, TCRdb records one entry per CDR3 protein without DNA. The repertoire table contains a few hundred thousand distinct CDR3 sequences. Sequencing was done on a sample of blood. The origin of the receptors is a human donor with ulcerative colitis or Crohn's disease, or a healthy co-twin of an affected twin (not recorded which).

The chain is built from TRBV4-2 and TRBJ2-1; lacking DNA, the TRBD2 call made by TCRdb goes unchecked. This CDR3 is built from 17 residues. Germline values: CDR1 LGHNA, CDR2 YNFKEQ. CDR3 amino acids: CASSQDSGAGGYNEQFF.

This chain connects TRBV5-4 to TRBJ2-3; the TRBD1 assignment by TCRdb is unverifiable without DNA. The germline V gene encodes CDR1 SGHNT and CDR2 YYREEE (reference sequence). This CDR3 comprises 13 residues. CDR3 region: CASSFPRGSTQYF.